This T cell receptor beta chain was found in a study of shared clonotypes between healthy human individuals. TCRdb keeps only in-frame clones here, not all; method: immunoSEQ multiplex PCR. The sample yields about 2 million clones, roughly 94% seen once. With regard to this clone: Its specificity is unknown.

Study observations and caveats: In having few donors, the study represented limited genetic and exposure-history diversity. Compared with clonotypes that all four donors shared, non-shared clonotypes had lower generation probabilities.

CDR1 is PRHDT, CDR2 FYEKMQ, per germline (reference sequence). The CDR3 loop spans 13 amino acids. Trimming shortened V by 2 bases and J by 6 bases, and 11 bases separated the two germline ends. The genes are TRBV13 and TRBJ2-7; D is perhaps TRBD1 or TRBD2 (5 bases each). The clonotype was recovered from a man aged 18-30 years in good health. The sequenced sample consisted of naive CD4+ T cells sorted from blood. Subset given: CD45RA+ positively selected. CDR3 coding DNA: TGTGCCAGCAGCTTACGACCAGGGAGCGAGCAGTACTTC. Translation gives CASSLRPGSEQYF.